The clone carrying this T cell receptor beta chain was counted only a few times. Original analysis: Counts of nucleated cells, estimated from reference gene primer amplification, were obtained. Here immunoSEQ multiplex PCR was the method, and the copy in TCRdb shows in-frame clones only, minus some. The DNA was the basis for D and trimming; V, J and clone size are from that table. The profile shows about 250,000 clones, less than 85% of them singletons. This sample stems from a study of blood T cell repertoires in COVID-19. Study overall: Samples taken during acute and convalescent COVID-19 were collected in the United States, Italy and Spain. PBMCs, B-cell-depleted T cells, or T cells were the source of the cDNA or gDNA that made up the material.

The CDR3 consists of 16 residues. Germline V gene data show CDR1 as LNHDA and CDR2 as SQIVND (reference sequence). Deletions cut 5 bases from V and 6 bases from J, with 23 bases between. The sequenced material came from peripheral blood. This TCR was sampled from an elderly woman with active or convalescent COVID-19. The chain couples TRBV19 to TRBJ2-7, with D tentatively TRBD1 (6 bases). CDR3 DNA sequence: TGTGCCAGTAGTTCGACACCCACCGGGACACCGGGCGAGCAGTACTTC. Protein sequence: CASSSTPTGTPGEQYF. The full variable domain, rest sourced from reference TRBV19 and TRBJ2-7, is DGGITQSPKYLFRKEGQNVTLSCEQNLNHDAMYWYRQDPGQGLRLIYYSQIVNDFQKGDIAEGYSVSREKKESFPLTVTSAQKNPTAFYLCASSSTPTGTPGEQYFGPGTRLTVT.